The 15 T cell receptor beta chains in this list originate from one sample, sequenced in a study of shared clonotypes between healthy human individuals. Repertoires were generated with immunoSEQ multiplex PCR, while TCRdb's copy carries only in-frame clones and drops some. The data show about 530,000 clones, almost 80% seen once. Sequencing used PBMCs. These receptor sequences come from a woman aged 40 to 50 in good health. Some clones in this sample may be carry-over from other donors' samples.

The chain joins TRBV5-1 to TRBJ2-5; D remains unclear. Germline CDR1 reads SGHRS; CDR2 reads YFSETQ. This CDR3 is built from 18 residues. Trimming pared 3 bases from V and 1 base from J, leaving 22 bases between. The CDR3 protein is CASSYYPDGTTVQETQYF. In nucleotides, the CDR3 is TGCGCCAGCAGCTACTACCCGGACGGCACAACGGTCCAAGAGACCCAGTACTTC.

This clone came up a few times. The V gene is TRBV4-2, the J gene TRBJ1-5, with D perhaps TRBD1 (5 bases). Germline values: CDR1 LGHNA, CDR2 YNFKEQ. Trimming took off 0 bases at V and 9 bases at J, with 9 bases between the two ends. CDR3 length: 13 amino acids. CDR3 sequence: CASSQEAGRPQHF. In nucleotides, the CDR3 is TGTGCCAGCAGCCAAGAGGCAGGGCGGCCCCAGCATTTT.

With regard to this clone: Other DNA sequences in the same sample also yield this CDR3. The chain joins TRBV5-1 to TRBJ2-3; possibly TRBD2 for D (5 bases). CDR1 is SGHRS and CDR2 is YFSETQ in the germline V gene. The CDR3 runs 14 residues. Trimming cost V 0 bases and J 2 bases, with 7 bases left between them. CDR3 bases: TGCGCCAGCAGCTTGGGAGGGAACACAGATACGCAGTATTTT. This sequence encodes CASSLGGNTDTQYF.

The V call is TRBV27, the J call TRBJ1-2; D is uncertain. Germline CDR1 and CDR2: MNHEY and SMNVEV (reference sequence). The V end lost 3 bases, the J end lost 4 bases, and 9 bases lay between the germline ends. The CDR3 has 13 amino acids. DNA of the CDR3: TGTGCCAGCAGTTTCCCGGGAGGCTATGGCTACACCTTC. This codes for CASSFPGGYGYTF.

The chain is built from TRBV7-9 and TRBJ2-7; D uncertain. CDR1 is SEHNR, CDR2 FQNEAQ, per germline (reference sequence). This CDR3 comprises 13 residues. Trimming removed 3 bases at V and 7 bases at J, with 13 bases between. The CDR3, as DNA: TGTGCCAGCAGCTTCCCCCCTGGCGGTGAGCAGTACTTC. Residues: CASSFPPGGEQYF.

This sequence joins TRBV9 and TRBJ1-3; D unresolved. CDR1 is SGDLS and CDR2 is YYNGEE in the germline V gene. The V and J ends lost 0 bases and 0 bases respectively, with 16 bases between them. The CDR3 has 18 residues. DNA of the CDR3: TGTGCCAGCAGCGTAGTCGATCGGACGGCGAACTCTGGAAACACCATATATTTT. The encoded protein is CASSVVDRTANSGNTIYF.

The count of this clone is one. The CDR3 bases are TGTGCCAGCAGCCCAAGGGATGGTGGGCAGTTCTTC. This sequence encodes CASSPRDGGQFF. The chain recombines TRBV11-2 with TRBJ2-1; D is ambiguous. The CDR3 consists of 12 residues. Trimming took 5 bases from V and 12 from J, leaving 14 bases between them. Germline loops: CDR1 SGHAT, CDR2 FQNNGV.

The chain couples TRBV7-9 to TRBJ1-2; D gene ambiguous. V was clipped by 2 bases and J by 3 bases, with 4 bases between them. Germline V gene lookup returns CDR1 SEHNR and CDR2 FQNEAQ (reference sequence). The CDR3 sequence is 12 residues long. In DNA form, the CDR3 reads TGTGCCAGCAGCTTACTGGACTATGGCTACACCTTC. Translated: CASSLLDYGYTF.

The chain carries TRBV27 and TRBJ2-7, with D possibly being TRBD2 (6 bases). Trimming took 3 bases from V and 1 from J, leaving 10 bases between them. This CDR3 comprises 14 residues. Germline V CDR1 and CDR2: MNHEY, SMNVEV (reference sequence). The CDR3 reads CASSLGRLSYEQYF. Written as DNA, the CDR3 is TGTGCCAGCAGTTTGGGGAGGCTGTCCTACGAGCAGTACTTC.

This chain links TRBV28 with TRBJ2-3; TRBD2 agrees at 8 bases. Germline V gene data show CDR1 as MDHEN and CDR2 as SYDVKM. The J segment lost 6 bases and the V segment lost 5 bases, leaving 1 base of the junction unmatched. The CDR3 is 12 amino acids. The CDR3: CASSTGGDTQYF. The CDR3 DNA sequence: TGTGCCAGCAGTACGGGGGGGGATACGCAGTATTTT. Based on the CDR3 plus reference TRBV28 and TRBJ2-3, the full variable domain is DVKVTQSSRYLVKRTGEKVFLECVQDMDHENMFWYRQDPGLGLRLIYFSYDVKMKEKGDIPEGYSVSREKKERFSLILESASTNQTSMYLCASSTGGDTQYFGPGTRLTVL.

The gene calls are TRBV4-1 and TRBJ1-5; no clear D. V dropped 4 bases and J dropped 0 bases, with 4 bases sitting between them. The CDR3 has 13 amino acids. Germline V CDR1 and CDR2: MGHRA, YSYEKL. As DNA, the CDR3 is TGCGCCAGCAGCCTGAATAGCAATCAGCCCCAGCATTTT. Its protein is CASSLNSNQPQHF.

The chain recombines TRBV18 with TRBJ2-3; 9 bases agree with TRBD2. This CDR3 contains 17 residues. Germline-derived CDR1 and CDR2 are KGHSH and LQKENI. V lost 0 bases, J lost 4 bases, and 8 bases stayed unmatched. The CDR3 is CASSPPGAGGPADTQYF. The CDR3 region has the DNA TGTGCCAGCTCACCACCAGGCGCGGGAGGGCCCGCAGATACGCAGTATTTT.

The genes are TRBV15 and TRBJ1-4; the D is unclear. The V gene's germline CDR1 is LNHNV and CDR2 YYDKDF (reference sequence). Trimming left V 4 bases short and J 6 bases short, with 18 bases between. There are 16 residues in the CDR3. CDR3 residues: CATSTSGSLGYEKLFF. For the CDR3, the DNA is TGTGCCACCAGCACTTCAGGCTCCTTGGGCTATGAAAAACTGTTTTTT. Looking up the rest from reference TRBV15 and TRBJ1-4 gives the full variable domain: DAMVIQNPRYQVTQFGKPVTLSCSQTLNHNVMYWYQQKSSQAPKLLFHYYDKDFNNEADTPDNFQSRRPNTSFCFLDIRSPGLGDTAMYLCATSTSGSLGYEKLFFGSGTQLSVL.

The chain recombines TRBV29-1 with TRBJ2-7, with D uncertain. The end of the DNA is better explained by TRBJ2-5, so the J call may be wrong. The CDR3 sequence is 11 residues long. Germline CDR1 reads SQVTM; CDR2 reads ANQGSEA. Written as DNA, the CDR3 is TGCAGCGTTGAAGATCCGGGGACCCAGTACTTC. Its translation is CSVEDPGTQYF.

The CDR3 nucleotides are TGTGCCAGCAGCCAACCCAGCGGGGACGGCACAGATACGCAGTATTTT. Encoded protein: CASSQPSGDGTDTQYF. V and J are TRBV4-2 and TRBJ2-3; TRBD2 matches at 7 bases. The germline V gene encodes CDR1 LGHNA and CDR2 YNFKEQ. Trimming took 2 bases from V and 1 from J; bases not matched to a gene: 6. CDR3 size: 16 residues.